This TCR beta chain comes out of a study of blood T cell repertoires in COVID-19. Study-level information: Both acute and convalescent COVID-19 samples were obtained from the United States, Italy and Spain. T cells, B-cell-depleted T cells, or PBMCs supplied cDNA or gDNA.

Original methodology: How many nucleated cells were present was estimated from reference gene primer amplification. TCRdb's copy holds only in-frame clones and misses some; the assay was immunoSEQ multiplex PCR. The DNA was the basis for D and trimming; V, J and clone size are from that table. The sample lists fewer than 450,000 clones; around 88% were seen once. The CDR3 consists of 16 residues. Per germline, CDR1 SGDLS and CDR2 YYNGEE. The V gene lost 3 bases and the J gene lost 1 base, with 14 bases spanning the gap. Sequencing used peripheral blood. The chain joins TRBV9 to TRBJ1-3, with a tentative D call TRBD1 (5 bases). The source is a woman aged 45-65 years with COVID-19, enrolled during active disease. CDR3 nucleotides: TGTGCCAGCAGCGCTCGACAGATTGGATCTGGAAACACCATATATTTT. Protein sequence: CASSARQIGSGNTIYF.